A single sample gave rise to the 20 T cell receptor beta chains below, sequenced in a study of T cells in Graves' hyperthyroidism and ophthalmopathy. Amplified TCR beta CDR3 regions derived from RNA transcripts. The TCR CDR3 was amplified in a first-round RT-PCR using the HTBI primer set. Each CDR3 protein gets one entry after TCRdb re-called the multiplex PCR reads with MiXCR. This sample yields about 840,000 distinct CDR3 sequences, of which roughly 37% are seen a single time; about 9% belongs to the top ten. The sample consisted of blood. The receptors stem from a man younger than 30 with Graves' hyperthyroidism.

The gene calls are TRBV4-3 and TRBJ2-2; 9 positions agree with TRBD1. Trimming at V came to 4 bases and at J to 6 bases, leaving 9 bases not matched to a gene. The CDR3 is 16 residues long. CDR1 and CDR2 (germline): LGHNA, YSLEER. DNA for the CDR3: TGCGCCAGCAGCCCATGGGAACAGGGGGCTGCCGGGGAGCTGTTTTTT. It codes for CASSPWEQGAAGELFF.

This clonotype was observed a handful of times. V and J are TRBV20-1 and TRBJ2-7, with D perhaps TRBD2 (5 bases). Germline V gives CDR1 DFQATT, CDR2 SNEGSKA (reference sequence). CDR3 length: 10 amino acids. Between the trimmed V and J ends, which lost 6 bases and 4 bases, there was a span of 7 bases. CDR3 bases: TGCAGTGCCGGACTTTACGAGCAGTACTTC. This encodes CSAGLYEQYF.

The V and J genes are TRBV2 and TRBJ2-5, with 11 bases aligning to TRBD1. The CDR3 consists of 16 residues. Germline-derived CDR1 and CDR2 are SNHLY and FYNNEI. The trim removed 6 bases at V and 2 bases at J, leaving 8 bases unmatched. Written as DNA, the CDR3 is TGTGCCAGCAGGGAGACCGGGACAGGGGGTCAAGAGACCCAGTACTTC. Its translation is CASRETGTGGQETQYF.

In its sample, this clonotype was seen many times. The chain joins TRBV10-3 to TRBJ1-6; D is undetermined. Between the trimmed V and J ends, which lost 3 bases and 10 bases, there was a span of 7 bases. The CDR3 contains 12 residues. The V gene's germline CDR1 is ENHRY and CDR2 SYGVKD. In DNA, the CDR3 is TGTGCCATCAGTGACGGAGGCTCACCCCTCCACTTT. Amino acids: CAISDGGSPLHF.

The chain carries TRBV6-5 and TRBJ2-7, with 9 bases lining up with TRBD1. CDR1 MNHEY and CDR2 SVGAGI come from the germline V gene. Trimming took 2 bases from V and 5 from J; bases not matched to a gene: 4. The CDR3 contains 14 residues. Here the CDR3 reads CASSYGDRADEQYF. In nucleotides, the CDR3 is TGTGCCAGCAGTTACGGGGACAGGGCTGACGAGCAGTACTTC.

This clonotype has ten or more counts. The chain combines TRBV24-1 with TRBJ2-7; D not resolved. The germline V gene has CDR1 KGHDR and CDR2 SFDVKD. The CDR3 runs to 14 residues. V lost 5 bases and J lost 2, with 12 bases in between. CDR3 loop: CATSAPTVPYEQYF. The CDR3 nucleotides are TGTGCCACCAGTGCCCCGACCGTCCCCTACGAGCAGTACTTC.

This chain uses TRBV25-1 with TRBJ1-4; perhaps TRBD1 as D (5 bases). CDR1 MGHDK and CDR2 SYGVNS come from the germline V gene. This CDR3 spans 12 amino acids. V lost 8 bases and J lost 7, with 11 bases in between. In DNA form, the CDR3 reads TGTGCCAGCTTCATAGGGACTGAAAAACTGTTTTTT. Translation gives CASFIGTEKLFF. The entire variable domain, with the rest obtained from reference TRBV25-1 and TRBJ1-4, is as follows: EADIYQTPRYLVIGTGKKITLECSQTMGHDKMYWYQQDPGMELHLIHYSYGVNSTEKGDLSSESTVSRIRTEHFPLTLESARPSHTSQYLCASFIGTEKLFFGSGTQLSVL.

The chain employs TRBV7-9 and TRBJ1-1; D uncertain. The CDR3 length is 13 residues. The germline V gene encodes CDR1 SEHNR and CDR2 FQNEAQ (reference sequence). The V end lost 5 bases, the J end lost 6 bases, and 13 bases lay between the germline ends. CDR3 bases: TGTGCCAGCAGCCCTCAGGAGGGAGCTGAAGCTTTCTTT. Residues: CASSPQEGAEAFF.

This clonotype was observed at least ten times. The chain uses TRBV7-2 and TRBJ2-5; TRBD1 matches 8 bases. CDR1 and CDR2 (germline): SGHTA, FQGNSA. This CDR3 spans 13 amino acids. V lost 9 bases, J lost 0 bases, and 3 bases stayed unmatched. The CDR3 DNA reads as TGTGCCAGTACCAGGGGGCACCAAGAGACCCAGTACTTC. Encoded protein: CASTRGHQETQYF.

This clonotype was seen a few times. The CDR3 DNA reads as TGTGCCAGCAGCTTAGGCGGAGCGGCTGCCTACGAGCAGTACTTC. It is translated as CASSLGGAAAYEQYF. J is TRBJ2-7 and V is TRBV7-8; the D gene is possibly TRBD2 (5 bases). V lost 1 base and J lost 2, with 12 bases in between. Germline-derived CDR1 and CDR2 are SGHVS and FQNEAQ. This CDR3 is built from 15 residues.

This sequence joins TRBV12-5 and TRBJ1-6; a possible D gene is TRBD1 (5 bases). Germline V lookup: CDR1 LGHNT, CDR2 FRNRAP. V was shortened by 3 bases and J by 6 bases, with 9 bases between the two germline ends. The CDR3 runs 14 residues. This CDR3 reads CASGFGASNSPLHF. The DNA for the CDR3 is TGTGCTAGTGGTTTTGGGGCGAGTAATTCACCCCTCCACTTT.

This clonotype occurred many times. The CDR3 DNA follows: TGTGCCACCAGTAACGACGGTATTGGCAATCAGCCCCAGCATTTT. Protein product: CATSNDGIGNQPQHF. The V gene is TRBV15, the J gene TRBJ1-5; D not certain. The CDR3 runs to 15 residues. Germline lookup yields CDR1 LNHNV and CDR2 YYDKDF (reference sequence). V lost 6 bases, J lost 2 bases, and 14 bases lay in between.

CDR3 bases: TGTGCCAGCTCCGAGACCGGGCTCGGCAATCAGCCCCAGCATTTT. Translating gives CASSETGLGNQPQHF. The rearrangement joins TRBV25-1 to TRBJ1-5, with D hard to call. CDR1 and CDR2 (germline): MGHDK, SYGVNS. The length of the CDR3 is 15 residues. Trimming shortened V by 8 bases and J by 2 bases, and 16 bases separated the two germline ends.

This clonotype has at least ten counts. This chain joins TRBV2 and TRBJ2-2; the D is unclear. The germline gives CDR1 SNHLY, CDR2 FYNNEI. V was trimmed by 7 bases and J by 6 bases, leaving 15 bases between them. The CDR3 has 14 residues. Written as DNA, the CDR3 is TGTGCCAGCAAAGGTTTCGTTTTGGCCGGGGAGCTGTTTTTT. This codes for CASKGFVLAGELFF.

V usage is TRBV6-1 and J usage is TRBJ1-5; 10 bases match TRBD1. CDR3 length: 14 residues. Looked up from germline, CDR1 is MNHNS and CDR2 is SASEGT. V lost 4 bases, J lost 6 bases, and 3 bases stayed unmatched. This chain's CDR3 is CASSARDRGQPQHF. The CDR3 DNA is TGTGCCAGCAGTGCGCGGGACAGGGGTCAGCCCCAGCATTTT.

Only one count was recorded for this clonotype. This chain uses TRBV9 with TRBJ1-1, with D maybe TRBD1 (5 bases). There are 14 residues in the CDR3. From germline, CDR1 is SGDLS and CDR2 YYNGEE. Trimming stripped 5 bases from V and 4 bases from J, with 15 bases between. The CDR3 loop is CASRPVGERTEAFF. As DNA, the CDR3 is TGTGCCAGCAGACCCGTAGGGGAGCGCACTGAAGCTTTCTTT.

The CDR3 sequence is CATSSPRQGPYQPQHF. CDR3 nucleotides: TGTGCCACCAGCAGTCCCCGACAGGGACCCTATCAGCCCCAGCATTTT. The chain is built from TRBV15 and TRBJ1-5, with 7 bases that match TRBD1. Trimming removed 3 bases from V and 5 bases from J; junction bases left unmatched: 10. The CDR3 runs 16 residues. Germline V lookup: CDR1 LNHNV, CDR2 YYDKDF (reference sequence).

CDR3: CASRGWVGTEAFF. In DNA form, the CDR3 reads TGTGCCAGCAGGGGGTGGGTGGGCACTGAAGCTTTCTTT. The chain uses TRBV6-6 and TRBJ1-1; D is unresolved. The germline V gene has CDR1 MNHNY and CDR2 SVGAGI (reference sequence). The CDR3 contains 13 residues. V was shortened by 6 bases and J by 4 bases, with 12 bases between the two germline ends.

V gene TRBV7-9 combines with J gene TRBJ2-2; 10 bases match TRBD2. Unmatched junction bases numbered 8, after V lost 5 bases and J lost 5 bases. Per germline, CDR1 SEHNR and CDR2 FQNEAQ (reference sequence). The CDR3 runs to 16 residues. In DNA form, the CDR3 reads TGTGCCAGCAGCCACCTAGCGGGAGTACTTACCGGGGAGCTGTTTTTT. As protein: CASSHLAGVLTGELFF.

The DNA for the CDR3 is TGTGCCAGCAGTTTACGGGCTAGCAGCCACCAAGAGACCCAGTACTTC. Translating it yields CASSLRASSHQETQYF. This chain links TRBV28 with TRBJ2-5; maybe TRBD2 (5 bases). From germline, CDR1 is MDHEN and CDR2 SYDVKM. CDR3 size: 16 residues. V shed 2 bases and J shed 0 bases, with 13 bases lying between them.